These T cell receptor beta chains were read from a single sample in a study of shared clonotypes between healthy human individuals. TCRdb's table, derived via immunoSEQ multiplex PCR, lists solely in-frame clones and lacks some. The table lists 400,000 to 600,000 clones, 90% to 97% of them singletons. What was sequenced was naive CD4+ T cells sorted from blood. These receptors came from a woman aged 30 to 39 in good health. CDR3s include the opening cysteine and the closing phenylalanine or tryptophan. The D gene is left open where the match is weak. Part of the rows lack a size; the others show once, few, many or a class for expanded clones.

abundance | j_gene | v_gene | d_gene | CDR3nt | CDR3aa
. | TRBJ2-7 | TRBV2 | TRBD1 | TGTGCCAGCAGTGGTCCGGGACAGTTTTACGAGCAGTACTTC | CASSGPGQFYEQYF
. | TRBJ1-1 | TRBV5-1 | TRBD1 | TGCGCCAGCAGCTTGGGAACAGGGGGCCTCGAAGCTTTCTTT | CASSLGTGGLEAFF
. | TRBJ2-1 | TRBV19 | TRBD2 | TGTGCCAGTAGTACATTGGGACTAGCGGGAGAGGGGGGCTCCTACAATGAGCAGTTCTTC | CASSTLGLAGEGGSYNEQFF
. | TRBJ2-3 | TRBV10-1 | TRBD2 | TGCGCCAGCAGTGACGGGGGGAGCACAGATACGCAGTATTTT | CASSDGGSTDTQYF
. | TRBJ1-4 | TRBV28 | TRBD1 | TGTGCCAGCAGTTCGGACAGGGAGGAAAAACTGTTTTTT | CASSSDREEKLFF
. | TRBJ2-3 | TRBV7-3 | TRBD2 | TGTGCCAGCAGTCTCAGCGGGAAAAGCTATACTAGCACAGATACGCAGTATTTT | CASSLSGKSYTSTDTQYF
. | TRBJ1-2 | TRBV6-1 | . | TGTGCCAGCACGAGCCAGGGGCACTATGGCTACACCTTC | CASTSQGHYGYTF
. | TRBJ2-6 | TRBV9 | TRBD1 | TGTGCCAGCAGCGTTGACAGGGCCTCCAGCTCTGGGGCCAACGTCCTGACTTTC | CASSVDRASSSGANVLTF
. | TRBJ1-4 | TRBV14 | TRBD1 | TGTGCCAGCAGCCAAGCAATGTGGACAGGCAAACTGTTTTTT | CASSQAMWTGKLFF
. | TRBJ2-2 | TRBV4-2 | TRBD2 | TGTGCCAGCAGCCTAGATCCGGGACTAGCGGGAGTAAAGCAGGGGGAGCTGTTTTTT | CASSLDPGLAGVKQGELFF
. | TRBJ2-7 | TRBV28 | . | TGTGCCAGCAGGGGGTTTGCCGAGCAGTACTTC | CASRGFAEQYF
. | TRBJ2-5 | TRBV7-2 | TRBD2 | TGTGCCAGCAGCAAAAGACTAGCGGGAGGGCCGAGGGAGGAGACCCAGTACTTC | CASSKRLAGGPREETQYF
. | TRBJ2-3 | TRBV7-9 | . | TGTGCCAGCAGTCTTAGAGAAGATACGCAGTATTTT | CASSLREDTQYF
. | TRBJ2-6 | TRBV6-4 | . | TGTGCCAGCAGTGACTCGACCCGCTCTGGGGCCAACGTCCTGACTTTC | CASSDSTRSGANVLTF
. | TRBJ2-2 | TRBV15 | . | TGTGCCACCAGCAGAGGCGTAGGGATTTTCACCGGGGAGCTGTTTTTT | CATSRGVGIFTGELFF
. | TRBJ2-3 | TRBV7-9 | . | TGTGCCAGCAGCTTAGAGGGGGAGACAGATACGCAGTATTTT | CASSLEGETDTQYF
. | TRBJ2-5 | TRBV4-2 | TRBD2 | TGTGCCAGCAGCCAGGGGGGGCAAGAGACCCAGTACTTC | CASSQGGQETQYF
. | TRBJ1-2 | TRBV6-5 | . | TGTGCCAGCAGTCCGGACCTCGCGAACTATGGCTACACCTTC | CASSPDLANYGYTF
. | TRBJ2-3 | TRBV27 | . | TGTGCCAGCAGACGGAACAGAATAACAGATACGCAGTATTTT | CASRRNRITDTQYF
. | TRBJ2-7 | TRBV5-1 | TRBD1 | TGCGCCAGCAGTATAATCCGGGACAGGGGCTCTCATTCTTACTACGAGCAGTACTTC | CASSIIRDRGSHSYYEQYF
. | TRBJ2-7 | TRBV15 | TRBD2 | TGTGCCACCAGCAGAGAGCCCGCGGGAGCGAGCTACGAGCAGTACTTC | CATSREPAGASYEQYF
few | TRBJ1-5 | TRBV20-1 | . | TGCAGTGCCCTTAGGCCGCAGCCCCAGCATTTT | CSALRPQPQHF
. | TRBJ1-2 | TRBV6-6 | . | TGTGCCAGCAGTTATCAAACCGGGCCCAACTATGGCTACACCTTC | CASSYQTGPNYGYTF
. | TRBJ2-7 | TRBV18 | TRBD1 | TGTGCCAGCTCCCCCTCCGGGACAGGGAGTTACGAGCAGTACTTC | CASSPSGTGSYEQYF
. | TRBJ2-5 | TRBV5-1 | TRBD1 | TGCGCCAGCAGCTTGTTAGGGGACAGGGTCCGGCTGTTGGAGACCCAGTACTTC | CASSLLGDRVRLLETQYF
once | TRBJ2-1 | TRBV14 | . | TGTGCCAGCAGCCCCCCTCTGACGGGTGAGCAGTTCTTC | CASSPPLTGEQFF
. | TRBJ2-2 | TRBV19 | TRBD2 | TGTGCCAGTAGTTTAGCGGGGGGGACCGGGGAGCTGTTTTTT | CASSLAGGTGELFF
. | TRBJ2-7 | TRBV7-8 | . | TGTGCCAGCAGCTTGGGCGACCGGGGCTCCTACGAGCAGTACTTC | CASSLGDRGSYEQYF
. | TRBJ2-7 | TRBV6-1 | . | TGTGCCAGCAGTGACAACCTTCTCTACGAGCAGTACTTC | CASSDNLLYEQYF
. | TRBJ1-1 | TRBV18 | . | TGTGCCAGCTCACCAAACGGGAACACTGAAGCTTTCTTT | CASSPNGNTEAFF
once | TRBJ1-2 | TRBV19 | . | TGTGCCAGTAGTTCAACTTCGGGGGCCGGCTACACCTTC | CASSSTSGAGYTF
. | TRBJ1-1 | TRBV15 | . | TGTGCCACCAGCAGACGGTGGGGTAACACTGAAGCTTTCTTT | CATSRRWGNTEAFF
. | TRBJ2-7 | TRBV10-1 | . | TGCGCCAGCAGTGAGCTTCCAGGAGGAGAGCAGTACTTC | CASSELPGGEQYF
. | TRBJ1-2 | TRBV5-1 | . | TGCGCCAGCAGCGCGACAGTTAACAGCTACACCTTC | CASSATVNSYTF
. | TRBJ2-7 | TRBV7-2 | TRBD2 | TGTGCCAGCAGCTTAGGTGGAGCGGGGCCCTACGAGCAGTACTTC | CASSLGGAGPYEQYF
. | TRBJ2-3 | TRBV28 | . | TGTGCCAGCAGCCGGCGGGGCAGGGGCAATTTTTTGGATACGCAGTATTTT | CASSRRGRGNFLDTQYF
. | TRBJ2-5 | TRBV19 | TRBD1 | TGTGCCAGCAGACCGACAGGGGGAGGCGAGACCCAGTACTTC | CASRPTGGGETQYF
. | TRBJ2-7 | TRBV28 | . | TGTGCCAGCAGCTTTACCCGGGACGGGACCCACTACGAGCAGTACTTC | CASSFTRDGTHYEQYF
once | TRBJ2-1 | TRBV28 | . | TGTGCCAGCAGTTTAGGTATAGCCGAGCAGTTCTTC | CASSLGIAEQFF
. | TRBJ1-4 | TRBV11-1 | TRBD1 | TGTGTCAGCAGCCCCAGGGACAGGAGTAATGAAAAACTGTTTTTT | CVSSPRDRSNEKLFF
. | TRBJ1-2 | TRBV10-2 | . | TGCGCCAGCAGTGATGGGATCTTATATGGCTACACCTTC | CASSDGILYGYTF
. | TRBJ1-2 | TRBV28 | . | TGTGCCAGCGGGGCAGGGTCGGACTATGGCTACACCTTC | CASGAGSDYGYTF
. | TRBJ1-2 | TRBV27 | . | TGTGCCAGCAGACTTAGCGCCGTTAACTATGGCTACACCTTC | CASRLSAVNYGYTF
once | TRBJ1-2 | TRBV11-1 | TRBD1 | TGTGCCAGCAGTTTGGCCGGGACAGGGGGTTTTGGCTACACCTTC | CASSLAGTGGFGYTF
. | TRBJ1-3 | TRBV5-1 | . | TGCGCCAGCAGCCCCCTCGGAAACACCATATATTTT | CASSPLGNTIYF
. | TRBJ1-1 | TRBV27 | . | TGTGCCAGCAGTTCGCCGGGAGGGGGGGCTTTAAACACTGAAGCTTTCTTT | CASSSPGGGALNTEAFF
. | TRBJ2-7 | TRBV5-1 | TRBD1 | TGCGCCAGCAGCTTGGCACAGGGGGCTAGGGAGCAGTACTTC | CASSLAQGAREQYF
. | TRBJ1-5 | TRBV2 | TRBD1 | TGTGCCAGCAGAGGCACGGGACAGGGGAATCAGCCCCAGCATTTT | CASRGTGQGNQPQHF
. | TRBJ1-5 | TRBV5-5 | TRBD1 | TGTGCCAGCAGCGAGACAGGGGATCAGCCCCAGCATTTT | CASSETGDQPQHF
. | TRBJ2-1 | TRBV29-1 | . | TGCAGCGCCGGGACGGACTTTAATGAGCAGTTCTTC | CSAGTDFNEQFF
. | TRBJ2-1 | TRBV19 | . | TGTGCCAGTAGCGTCGACGGGAGCTCCTACAATGAGCAGTTCTTC | CASSVDGSSYNEQFF
once | TRBJ2-3 | TRBV2 | . | TGTGCCAGCAGTGAGGGGCGGGGCTCTAGCACAGATACGCAGTATTTT | CASSEGRGSSTDTQYF
. | TRBJ2-3 | TRBV6-1 | TRBD1 | TGTGCCAGCAGTGGACGGACAGGGGGCGCCTTGGATACGCAGTATTTT | CASSGRTGGALDTQYF
. | TRBJ1-1 | TRBV21-1 | . | TGTGCCAGCAGCAAAGTGTACCGACCGAACACTGAAGCTTTCTTT | CASSKVYRPNTEAFF
. | TRBJ1-5 | TRBV2 | . | TGTGCCAGCAGCCCCAGGGAAGAGGCTCAGCCCCAGCATTTT | CASSPREEAQPQHF
. | TRBJ2-1 | TRBV12-5 | . | TGTGCTAGTGCCCCGGCCCTAGGTTTCAATGAGCAGTTCTTC | CASAPALGFNEQFF
once | TRBJ1-2 | TRBV2 | . | TGTGCCAGCAGTGACCGGGGAATCTATGGCTACACCTTC | CASSDRGIYGYTF
. | TRBJ2-1 | TRBV5-6 | TRBD2 | TGTGCCAGCAGGAAACTAGCGGGAGGGCGTGAGCAGTTCTTC | CASRKLAGGREQFF
. | TRBJ1-3 | TRBV7-2 | . | TGTGCCAGCAGCCCGCCCAGGCCGTCTGGAAACACCATATATTTT | CASSPPRPSGNTIYF